The T cell receptor (beta chain) described here comes from a study of human T cells and chemical hapten exposure. Looking at the study overall: Investigators sensitized about 2 cm by about 2 cm of upper inner arm skin with 2% DPC. DPC (0.01%) was patch tested on the upper back and read at 6 days. Study-wide results and limits: All donors were alopecia patients, so their immunity may differ from that of healthy people.

TCRdb ran MiXCR on the RACE reads and lists one entry per CDR3 protein. The sample carries about 110,000 distinct CDR3 sequences, approximately 12% recorded once. The time point was: pre-sensitization, week 0. Treatment given: therapeutic diphenylcyclopropenone sensitization with weekly scalp DPC. Whole blood, unfractionated, served as the material for total RNA extraction. J was trimmed by 3 bases and V by 5 bases; bases with no gene match: 10. Germline V CDR1 and CDR2: DFQATT, SNEGSKA (reference sequence). The CDR3 contains 15 residues. There are a few counts of this clonotype. What it binds is not known.

The specimen was whole blood, collected in connection with sensitization to the hapten diphenylcyclopropenone (DPC). This receptor was taken from a woman aged 45-59 years with alopecia areata. Some clones in this sample may be carry-over from other donors' samples. The V call is TRBV20-1, the J call TRBJ2-1; 7 bases match TRBD2. CDR3 DNA: TGCAGTGCTTTATCTAGCGGAAGGGGCTACAATGAGCAGTTCTTC. Its translation is CSALSSGRGYNEQFF.